This passage covers 30 T cell receptor beta chains from one sample sequenced in a study of T cell responses to AZD1222 COVID-19 vaccine. Assay: immunoSEQ multiplex PCR; the TCRdb copy retains only in-frame clones and omits some. There are 90,000 to 150,000 clones in the sample; 70% to 90% occur only once, and 6.5% to 9% lies in the top ten. This specimen was peripheral blood, taken on day 0 of AZD1222 vaccination. The receptor source for this set is an adult in good health.

This chain links TRBV11-1 with TRBJ2-1; 9 bases line up with TRBD2. The CDR3 is made up of 15 amino acids. V shed 3 bases and J 5 bases; nucleotides not matched to a gene: 5. Germline CDR1 reads SGHAT; CDR2 reads FQDESV (reference sequence). CDR3 in amino acids: CASSLRGGSNNEQFF. The CDR3 nucleotides read TGTGCCAGCAGCTTGCGGGGGGGGTCAAACAATGAGCAGTTCTTC.

The J gene is TRBJ1-1, the V gene TRBV10-2, with a possible D match to TRBD1 (6 bases). This CDR3 has 16 residues. The V gene's germline CDR1 is WSHSY and CDR2 SAAADI. V was pared by 2 bases and J by 4 bases, with 17 bases between. The CDR3 here is CASSERLTGRVTEAFF. In DNA form, the CDR3 reads TGCGCCAGCAGTGAGAGGCTCACAGGGAGGGTCACTGAAGCTTTCTTT.

V is TRBV21-1 and J is TRBJ2-7; TRBD2, as called in the table, went unchecked against the DNA. TRBV21-1 is a documented pseudogene. The CDR3 is 14 amino acids. CDR3 protein: CASSKVSSSYEQYF. CDR3 nucleotides: TGTGCCAGCAGCAAAGTTTCTAGCTCCTACGAGCAGTACTTC.

This chain joins TRBV9 and TRBJ2-5; D tentatively fits TRBD1 or TRBD2 (5 bases each). This CDR3 contains 16 residues. V dropped 1 base and J dropped 5 bases, with 18 bases sitting between them. CDR1 SGDLS and CDR2 YYNGEE come from the germline V gene. The CDR3 sequence: CASSVLGVGTVETQYF. CDR3 nucleotides: TGTGCCAGCAGCGTATTGGGGGTGGGGACCGTGGAGACCCAGTACTTC.

This clone is a singleton in its sample. The rearrangement joins TRBV7-2 to TRBJ1-2; 7 nucleotides agree with TRBD1. The CDR3 loop spans 14 amino acids. Germline assignment: CDR1 SGHTA and CDR2 FQGNSA. The junction had 9 bases not matched to a gene; V was cut back by 5 bases and J by 6 bases. The CDR3 loop is CASSPGQRGDGYTF. Written as DNA, the CDR3 is TGTGCCAGCAGCCCGGGACAGCGAGGGGATGGCTACACCTTC.

The chain carries TRBV18 and TRBJ2-3; D possibly matches TRBD1 or TRBD2 (6 bases each). Trimming took off 0 bases at V and 0 bases at J, with 10 bases between the two ends. This CDR3 is built from 16 residues. Germline values: CDR1 KGHSH, CDR2 LQKENI. CDR3 sequence: CASSPPQGTSTDTQYF. The CDR3 nucleotides are TGTGCCAGCTCACCACCGCAGGGGACTAGCACAGATACGCAGTATTTT.

The chain's CDR3 is CSVDPGLGGPTEAFF. Written as DNA, the CDR3 is TGCAGCGTTGACCCCGGGTTGGGGGGGCCCACTGAAGCTTTCTTT. V is TRBV29-1 and J is TRBJ1-1, with a possible D match to TRBD1 (6 bases). The ends were cut back, 3 bases at V and 4 bases at J, with 18 bases in the middle. The germline gives CDR1 SQVTM, CDR2 ANQGSEA. The CDR3 spans 15 residues.

This clone was observed a single time. The chain has TRBV24-1 and TRBJ2-7; no firm D call. The CDR3 covers 13 residues. Germline V gene data show CDR1 as KGHDR and CDR2 as SFDVKD. V dropped 3 bases and J dropped 0 bases, with 5 bases sitting between them. The CDR3 bases are TGTGCCACCAGTGATCCTAGCTCCTACGAGCAGTACTTC. Encoded protein: CATSDPSSYEQYF.

The chain has TRBV19 and TRBJ1-1, with D possibly TRBD1 on 6 matching bases. Germline-derived CDR1 and CDR2 are LNHDA and SQIVND (reference sequence). This CDR3 has 14 residues. Trimming removed 6 bases at V and 5 bases at J, with 16 bases between. The DNA for the CDR3 is TGTGCCAGTAGGCAGACAGGCCCGGGGACTGAAGCTTTCTTT. This encodes CASRQTGPGTEAFF.

This clone came up once. The rearrangement joins TRBV7-6 to TRBJ2-3, with 12 nucleotides matching TRBD2. CDR1 SGHVS and CDR2 FNYEAQ come from the germline V gene. This CDR3 spans 18 amino acids. Germline trimming cut 4 bases from V and 1 base from J; bases unmatched to any gene: 9. In DNA form, the CDR3 reads TGTGCCAGCAGCTCTACCCTAGCGGGAGGGCCCCGCACAGATACGCAGTATTTT. Its protein is CASSSTLAGGPRTDTQYF.

The rearrangement uses TRBV3-1 (or the pseudogene TRBV3-2) and TRBJ1-2; TRBD1 matches 10 bases. Germline trimming cut 5 bases from V and 6 bases from J; bases unmatched to any gene: 12. Germline loops: CDR1 LGHDT, CDR2 YNNKEL (reference sequence). The CDR3 contains 16 residues. In DNA, the CDR3 is TGTGCCAGCAGCTCACGGACAGGGGGATCAGGCGATGGCTACACCTTC. It is translated as CASSSRTGGSGDGYTF.

The chain recombines TRBV18 with TRBJ1-2; TRBD1 is a possible D gene (5 bases). There are 15 residues in the CDR3. V dropped 2 bases and J dropped 6 bases, with 16 bases sitting between them. Germline V gene data show CDR1 as KGHSH and CDR2 as LQKENI. The CDR3 DNA reads as TGTGCCAGCTCACCAAGGGCAGGGAGGAGGAATGGCTACACCTTC. Its protein is CASSPRAGRRNGYTF.

This clone showed up just a few times. This chain uses TRBV9 with TRBJ1-6, with 7 bases aligning to TRBD1. This CDR3 has 15 amino acids. Germline CDR1 reads SGDLS; CDR2 reads YYNGEE. The V gene end was trimmed by 0 bases and the J gene end by 4 bases; junction bases not matched to a gene: 1. Here the CDR3 reads CASSVDRGYNSPLHF. The CDR3 coding sequence is TGTGCCAGCAGCGTAGACAGGGGTTATAATTCACCCCTCCACTTT.

V usage is TRBV6-6 and J usage is TRBJ1-1, with 10 bases fitting TRBD1. V lost 4 bases, J lost 1 base, and 3 bases stayed unmatched. CDR3 length: 15 residues. Germline values: CDR1 MNHNY, CDR2 SVGAGI (reference sequence). The CDR3 DNA reads TGTGCCAGCAGTTCGGGGACAGGGGCGAACACTGAAGCTTTCTTT. Translating it yields CASSSGTGANTEAFF.

The rearrangement links TRBV27 to TRBJ1-1; possibly TRBD1 for D (5 bases). V was shortened by 8 bases and J by 1 base, with 11 bases between the two germline ends. Looked up from germline, CDR1 is MNHEY and CDR2 is SMNVEV (reference sequence). CDR3 size: 13 residues. CDR3 protein: CASQSRENTEAFF. CDR3 DNA: TGTGCCAGCCAGTCCAGGGAGAACACTGAAGCTTTCTTT.

This clone was found once. The rearrangement uses TRBV10-3 and TRBJ1-1; D unclear. The germline V gene encodes CDR1 ENHRY and CDR2 SYGVKD. Trimming left V 4 bases short and J 2 bases short, with 5 bases between. The CDR3 totals 12 residues. CDR3 DNA: TGTGCCATCAGTGCCTTCAACACTGAAGCTTTCTTT. As protein: CAISAFNTEAFF.

The chain links TRBV5-4 to TRBJ1-1, with a tentative D call TRBD1 (6 bases). The ends were cut back, 4 bases at V and 4 bases at J, with 14 bases in the middle. Germline assignment: CDR1 SGHNT and CDR2 YYREEE (reference sequence). CDR3 length: 14 residues. The CDR3 here is CASSEFIRGTEAFF. DNA for the CDR3: TGTGCCAGCAGCGAATTTATCAGGGGCACTGAAGCTTTCTTT.

The chain has TRBV11-3 and TRBJ2-1, with 7 positions matching TRBD2. The CDR3 runs to 15 residues. CDR1 is SGHNT and CDR2 is YENEEA in the germline V gene. The junction had 8 bases not matched to a gene; V was cut back by 4 bases and J by 5 bases. This CDR3 is CASSSLGTTDNEQFF. DNA for the CDR3: TGTGCCAGCAGCTCGCTCGGGACTACGGACAATGAGCAGTTCTTC.

The genes are TRBV24-1 and TRBJ2-2, with D tentatively TRBD2 (5 bases). The CDR3 consists of 14 residues. V was trimmed by 9 bases and J by 5 bases, leaving 15 bases between them. In germline, CDR1 is KGHDR, CDR2 SFDVKD. The CDR3 bases are TGTGCCACCCGGAGAGGCCGGGAAACCGGGGAGCTGTTTTTT. It specifies CATRRGRETGELFF.

V usage is TRBV5-4 and J usage is TRBJ1-2; possible D gene TRBD1, 5 bases. Germline CDR1 and CDR2: SGHNT and YYREEE (reference sequence). The CDR3 has 17 amino acids. Between the trimmed V and J ends, which lost 0 bases and 5 bases, there was a span of 20 bases. The DNA for the CDR3 is TGTGCCAGCAGCTTGGAAAGGGGAACAGGACGGACGTATGGCTACACCTTC. This sequence encodes CASSLERGTGRTYGYTF.

This clone was detected ten times or more. V is TRBV19 and J is TRBJ2-1, with D possibly matching TRBD1 (5 bases). V was shortened by 3 bases and J by 8 bases, with 14 bases between the two germline ends. This CDR3 has 14 residues. The germline V gene encodes CDR1 LNHDA and CDR2 SQIVND (reference sequence). This chain's CDR3 is CASSIVGRRDEQFF. CDR3 DNA: TGTGCCAGTAGTATCGTGGGGCGCAGAGATGAGCAGTTCTTC. Full variable domain (rest looked up from reference TRBV19 and TRBJ2-1): DGGITQSPKYLFRKEGQNVTLSCEQNLNHDAMYWYRQDPGQGLRLIYYSQIVNDFQKGDIAEGYSVSREKKESFPLTVTSAQKNPTAFYLCASSIVGRRDEQFFGPGTRLTVL.

The CDR3 DNA reads TGTGCCAGCAGTCGCAGTACGGAGACCCAGTACTTC. It yields the protein CASSRSTETQYF. This chain uses TRBV28 with TRBJ2-5; the D is unclear. CDR3 length: 12 residues. Deletions cut 5 bases from V and 5 bases from J, with 9 bases between. Looked up from germline, CDR1 is MDHEN and CDR2 is SYDVKM. Full variable domain (remainder filled in from reference TRBV28 and TRBJ2-5): DVKVTQSSRYLVKRTGEKVFLECVQDMDHENMFWYRQDPGLGLRLIYFSYDVKMKEKGDIPEGYSVSREKKERFSLILESASTNQTSMYLCASSRSTETQYFGPGTRLLVL.

The chain recombines TRBV11-2 with TRBJ1-1, with TRBD1 matching over 9 bases. The CDR3 runs to 17 residues. The germline V gene has CDR1 SGHAT and CDR2 FQNNGV. V lost 1 base to trimming and J lost 2 bases; unmatched junction nucleotides: 8. The CDR3 reads CASSLGTGTGLNTEAFF. As DNA, the CDR3 is TGTGCCAGCAGCTTAGGTACCGGGACAGGGCTAAACACTGAAGCTTTCTTT.

The rearrangement uses TRBV12-3 or TRBV12-4 and TRBJ1-2; D is unresolved. Trimming pared 6 bases from V and 4 bases from J, leaving 9 bases between. The CDR3 contains 12 residues. CDR3 nucleotide sequence: TGTGCCAGCAGCGACGACACCTATGGCTACACCTTC. It yields the protein CASSDDTYGYTF.

The chain links TRBV5-8 to TRBJ1-4, with a weak D call TRBD1 (5 bases). Germline V lookup: CDR1 SGHTS, CDR2 YDEGEE. Trimming shortened V by 3 bases and J by 7 bases, and 16 bases separated the two germline ends. CDR3 length: 15 residues. CDR3 protein: CASSSSGTRSEKLFF. The CDR3 DNA sequence: TGTGCCAGCAGCTCATCCGGGACTAGGTCTGAAAAACTGTTTTTT.

The chain carries TRBV4-1 and TRBJ2-1, with 7 bases fitting TRBD2. V lost 3 bases and J lost 6; bases outside the gene matches: 14. This CDR3 has 17 residues. Germline CDR1 MGHRA, CDR2 YSYEKL. This CDR3 reads CASSQRYPGGSLNEQFF. The CDR3 coding sequence is TGCGCCAGCAGCCAGAGATATCCGGGAGGTTCTCTCAATGAGCAGTTCTTC.

V and J are TRBV12-5 and TRBJ1-2; D is undetermined. Trimming pared 2 bases from V and 4 bases from J, leaving 11 bases between. Per the germline V gene, CDR1 is LGHNT and CDR2 is FRNRAP. The CDR3 covers 14 residues. The chain's CDR3 is CASGLPGISYGYTF. CDR3 coding DNA: TGTGCTAGTGGTTTGCCCGGCATCAGCTATGGCTACACCTTC. Using reference TRBV12-5 and TRBJ1-2 for the parts outside the CDR3, the full variable domain is DARVTQTPRHKVTEMGQEVTMRCQPILGHNTVFWYRQTMMQGLELLAYFRNRAPLDDSGMPKDRFSAEMPDATLATLKIQPSEPRDSAVYFCASGLPGISYGYTFGSGTRLTVV.

The V gene is TRBV25-1, the J gene TRBJ1-5, with a weak D call TRBD1 (5 bases). With 1 base removed from V and 3 bases from J, the gap between germline ends came to 13 bases. The CDR3 runs 16 residues. Germline V CDR1 and CDR2: MGHDK, SYGVNS. This chain's CDR3 is CASSESGRGVNQPQHF. Written as DNA, the CDR3 is TGTGCCAGCAGTGAATCCGGAAGAGGGGTCAATCAGCCCCAGCATTTT.

This chain connects TRBV6-2 or TRBV6-3 to TRBJ2-1; D might be TRBD1 (5 bases). Trimming left V 2 bases short and J 7 bases short, with 6 bases between. CDR3 length equals 12 residues. Germline values: CDR1 MNHEY, CDR2 SVGEGT. The chain's CDR3 is CASSYKGNEQFF. The CDR3 region has the DNA TGTGCCAGCAGTTACAAGGGGAATGAGCAGTTCTTC.

The V gene is TRBV7-8, the J gene TRBJ1-5, with D maybe TRBD1 (6 bases). The CDR3 extends over 15 amino acids. Trimming left V 1 base short and J 3 bases short, with 10 bases between. Germline CDR1 reads SGHVS; CDR2 reads FQNEAQ. The CDR3 spells CASSLGRGPNQPQHF. CDR3 nucleotides: TGTGCCAGCAGCTTAGGCAGGGGCCCCAATCAGCCCCAGCATTTT.